Listed here is a single T cell receptor beta chain. The record originates from a study of identical twins. Germline values: CDR1 ENHRY, CDR2 SYGVKD. Trimming took off 3 bases at V and 0 bases at J, with 14 bases between the two ends. The CDR3 has 16 amino acids. TCRdb re-derived calls from the 5' RACE reads in MiXCR, one entry per CDR3 protein. Of 650,000 to 800,000 distinct CDR3 sequences in the sample, less than 10% are singletons; the top ten hold around 0.95%. A further study also used this sample, focusing on yellow fever vaccine responses in identical twins.

The sample was PBMCs. The chain joins TRBV10-3 to TRBJ2-5; possibly TRBD2 for D (7 bases). The receptor was derived from a woman between 18 and 30 years old in good health. In DNA, the CDR3 is TGTGCCATCAGTGACCCAGCGGGGACATACCAAGAGACCCAGTACTTC. It codes for CAISDPAGTYQETQYF.